This TCR beta chain is drawn from a study of blood T cell repertoires in COVID-19. Study-wide context: Specimens from acute and convalescent COVID-19 originated in the United States, Italy and Spain. Sample material is recorded as cDNA or gDNA derived from T cells, B-cell-depleted T cells, or PBMCs.

The V and J ends lost 7 bases and 7 bases, in that order; junction bases with no gene match: 11. Germline values: CDR1 ENHRY, CDR2 SYGVKD. The CDR3 has 15 residues. Under the authors' procedure: Cell counts per sample came from amplifying reference gene primers. Generated by immunoSEQ multiplex PCR, the TCRdb table keeps only in-frame clones and is missing some. The V and J calls and the clone size are those of that table, but D and trimming were determined from the DNA. Here the sample spans 200,000 or so clones, approximately 91% being singletons. This receptor was obtained from a woman aged 55-75 years with acute or convalescent COVID-19. The V and J genes are TRBV10-3 and TRBJ2-2, with 8 bases aligning to TRBD2. Sequences were obtained from peripheral blood. Here the CDR3 DNA reads TGTGCCATCATGAAAAGCGGGAGTGGGATCGGGGAGCTGTTTTTT. Translated, it gives CAIMKSGSGIGELFF.